This TCR beta chain was found in a study of cytomegalovirus exposure and HLA in healthy donors. Both 60 Vbeta primers and 13 Jbeta primers went into the PCR. Generated by immunoSEQ multiplex PCR, the TCRdb table keeps only in-frame clones and is missing some. The table has more than 85,000 clones, about 79% seen once. Concerning this clone: Its target is not known.

General study results and limits: High sensitivity and specificity were reportedly achieved when the classifier diagnosed cytomegalovirus status. A likely sequencing artifact accounted for one observed cluster of highly shared sequence variants.

The sequenced sample was PBMCs. This clonotype originated in a woman aged 18-35 years in good health and CMV-seronegative.

CDR3 region: CASSPGGNPDDYGYTF. In DNA, the CDR3 is TGTGCCAGCTCACCAGGAGGAAACCCCGACGACTATGGCTACACCTTC. This chain links TRBV18 with TRBJ1-2, with unresolved D. The V end lost 2 bases, the J end lost 3 bases, and 16 bases lay between the germline ends. Germline-derived CDR1 and CDR2 are KGHSH and LQKENI. The CDR3 extends over 16 amino acids.